The rows below give T cell receptor beta chains drawn from one sample of a study of blood T cell repertoires in COVID-19. Measured with immunoSEQ multiplex PCR; TCRdb has only the in-frame clones, and not every one. The sample includes over 150,000 clones, roughly 80% of them seen just once. Sequencing used PBMCs or T cells enriched from blood (not recorded which). Receptors were obtained from a woman aged 55-69 years who had recovered from COVID-19. Both conserved end residues are part of each CDR3. Each record gives: clone size, D gene, J gene, V gene, CDR3 protein, CDR3 DNA. The D gene is left open where the match is weak. Expanded clones get a size class; other rows say once, few or many, or leave the size out.

.,TRBD1,TRBJ2-7,TRBV3-1/TRBV3-2,CASSQGTGARYEQYF,TGTGCCAGCAGCCAAGGAACAGGGGCCCGTTACGAGCAGTACTTC
.,.,TRBJ1-4,TRBV19,CASRTSVGPNEKLFF,TGTGCCAGTAGGACCTCAGTGGGGCCTAATGAAAAACTGTTTTTT
.,TRBD1,TRBJ1-2,TRBV10-1,CASGGGERGQEAYGYTF,TGCGCCAGCGGAGGAGGGGAGAGGGGACAGGAGGCCTATGGCTACACCTTC
.,.,TRBJ1-1,TRBV19,CASSMAVNTEAFF,TGTGCCAGTAGTATGGCAGTGAACACTGAAGCTTTCTTT
once,.,TRBJ2-1,TRBV5-4,CASSIKLNNEQFF,TGTGCCAGCAGCATCAAACTAAACAATGAGCAGTTCTTC
.,.,TRBJ1-1,TRBV3-1/TRBV3-2,CASSPETVNTEAFF,TGTGCCAGCAGCCCGGAGACGGTGAACACTGAAGCTTTCTTT
.,.,TRBJ1-2,TRBV20-1,CSAAGAGGYTF,TGCAGTGCTGCGGGGGCCGGTGGCTACACCTTC
.,TRBD1,TRBJ1-1,TRBV7-2,CASSSTGGLSEAFF,TGTGCCAGCAGCTCGACAGGGGGCTTATCTGAAGCTTTCTTT
.,TRBD2,TRBJ2-2,TRBV5-1,CASSSGPGGTNTGELFF,TGCGCCAGCAGCTCCGGCCCGGGGGGAACGAACACCGGGGAGCTGTTTTTT
.,TRBD2,TRBJ2-5,TRBV29-1,CSVDGAGGTETQYF,TGCAGCGTTGACGGGGCGGGGGGTACCGAGACCCAGTACTTC
.,.,TRBJ1-5,TRBV2,CASTPRGRDQPQHF,TGTGCCAGCACTCCCCGGGGGAGGGATCAGCCCCAGCATTTT
.,.,TRBJ2-2,TRBV7-3,CASSTDHPGRAGTGELFF,TGTGCCAGCAGCACAGACCACCCGGGCAGGGCAGGGACCGGGGAGCTGTTTTTT
.,.,TRBJ1-1,TRBV7-2,CASSFGGTNTEAFF,TGTGCCAGCAGCTTTGGAGGGACGAACACTGAAGCTTTCTTT
.,TRBD1,TRBJ2-2,TRBV19,CASSIRDRGSDTGELFF,TGTGCCAGTAGTATCAGAGACAGGGGTAGCGACACCGGGGAGCTGTTTTTT
.,.,TRBJ1-5,TRBV5-1,CASSLGGRQPQHF,TGCGCCAGCAGCTTGGGGGGCCGTCAGCCCCAGCATTTT
.,.,TRBJ1-2,TRBV18,CASSPDPAGGRYGYTF,TGTGCCAGCTCACCAGATCCGGCCGGTGGGAGGTATGGCTACACCTTC
.,.,TRBJ2-1,TRBV23-1,CASSQSPDSYNEQFF,TGCGCCAGCAGTCAATCACCAGACAGCTACAATGAGCAGTTCTTC
once,TRBD1,TRBJ1-2,TRBV9,CASSQNQGVPGYTF,TGTGCCAGCAGCCAAAACCAGGGGGTGCCTGGCTACACCTTC
.,TRBD2,TRBJ2-7,TRBV30,CAWRPPSGGPYEQYF,TGTGCCTGGAGGCCGCCTAGCGGGGGGCCCTACGAGCAGTACTTC
.,TRBD1,TRBJ1-5,TRBV30,CAWSPDRVRQPQHF,TGTGCCTGGTCTCCGGACAGGGTGCGGCAGCCCCAGCATTTT
.,.,TRBJ1-4,TRBV3-1/TRBV3-2,CASSQVPGREKLFF,TGTGCCAGCAGCCAAGTGCCAGGGAGGGAAAAACTGTTTTTT
.,.,TRBJ2-7,TRBV5-1,CASSLGLSSYEQYF,TGCGCCAGCAGCTTGGGACTGTCCTCCTACGAGCAGTACTTC
.,.,TRBJ1-3,TRBV11-2,CASSLTVRNTIYF,TGTGCCAGCAGCTTGACTGTTAGAAACACCATATATTTT
.,.,TRBJ1-2,TRBV4-1,CASSQRDVSLTNYGYTF,TGCGCCAGCAGCCAGCGGGACGTCTCCCTGACTAACTATGGCTACACCTTC
.,TRBD1,TRBJ2-1,TRBV11-3,CASSLVTTGEEQFF,TGTGCCAGCAGCTTAGTAACAACAGGGGAGGAGCAGTTCTTC
.,TRBD1,TRBJ1-2,TRBV5-1,CASSLAAGQGYGYTF,TGCGCCAGCAGCTTGGCTGCCGGACAGGGGTATGGCTACACCTTC
.,TRBD2,TRBJ2-5,TRBV9,CASSVGTSGGVGETQYF,TGTGCCAGCAGCGTAGGTACTAGCGGGGGGGTAGGAGAGACCCAGTACTTC
.,TRBD2,TRBJ2-7,TRBV5-1,CASSLESGAGAYEQYF,TGCGCCAGCAGCTTGGAGTCGGGAGCGGGGGCTTACGAGCAGTACTTC
once,.,TRBJ2-7,TRBV5-1,CASSGPGNPYEQYF,TGCGCCAGCAGCGGTCCCGGGAATCCATACGAGCAGTACTTC
few,.,TRBJ1-1,TRBV24-1,CATSDSQWNTEAFF,TGTGCCACCAGTGATTCCCAGTGGAACACTGAAGCTTTCTTT
.,TRBD2,TRBJ2-3,TRBV7-3,CASSLSSGITDTQYF,TGTGCCAGCAGCTTATCTAGCGGTATCACAGATACGCAGTATTTT
.,TRBD1,TRBJ1-1,TRBV7-9,CASRLWTGENEAFF,TGTGCCAGCAGGCTTTGGACAGGGGAGAATGAAGCTTTCTTT
.,TRBD2,TRBJ2-1,TRBV11-2,CASSLGTSGGNEQFF,TGTGCCAGCAGCTTAGGGACTAGCGGGGGCAATGAGCAGTTCTTC
.,TRBD2,TRBJ2-7,TRBV25-1,CASRPSGGPSYEQYF,TGTGCCAGCAGACCTAGCGGGGGGCCCTCCTACGAGCAGTACTTC
once,TRBD1,TRBJ1-5,TRBV7-2,CASSWDSGGNQPQHF,TGTGCCAGCAGCTGGGACAGTGGGGGCAATCAGCCCCAGCATTTT
.,.,TRBJ1-4,TRBV5-1,CASRLGTGGTNEKLFF,TGCGCCAGCAGGCTAGGGACGGGGGGCACTAATGAAAAACTGTTTTTT
once,.,TRBJ1-4,TRBV6-5,CASRPSGTPNEKLFF,TGTGCCAGCCGACCGTCCGGGACACCAAATGAAAAACTGTTTTTT
.,TRBD2,TRBJ2-3,TRBV29-1,CSVVRGTSGVSTDTQYF,TGCAGCGTTGTCCGAGGGACTAGCGGGGTTAGCACAGATACGCAGTATTTT
once,TRBD1,TRBJ1-6,TRBV2,CASRAGTGVDSPLHF,TGTGCCAGCAGGGCCGGGACAGGGGTTGATTCACCCCTCCACTTT
once,TRBD1,TRBJ2-7,TRBV11-2,CASSPTGVYVSEQYF,TGTGCCAGCAGCCCGACAGGGGTTTATGTCTCCGAGCAGTACTTC
.,.,TRBJ2-1,TRBV19,CASSIPRVSYNEQFF,TGTGCCAGTAGTATCCCCCGGGTCTCCTACAATGAGCAGTTCTTC
.,.,TRBJ2-7,TRBV6-5,CASSYAHEQYF,TGTGCCAGCAGTTACGCGCACGAGCAGTACTTC
.,TRBD1,TRBJ2-2,TRBV2,CASSGTGDGELFF,TGTGCCAGCAGTGGGACAGGGGACGGGGAGCTGTTTTTT
.,TRBD2,TRBJ2-1,TRBV5-1,CASSLGGLAGVEQFF,TGCGCCAGCAGCTTGGGAGGACTAGCGGGGGTTGAGCAGTTCTTC
.,.,TRBJ1-4,TRBV5-1,CASSLGILVGSEKLFF,TGCGCCAGCAGCTTGGGAATTTTGGTTGGGAGTGAAAAACTGTTTTTT
.,.,TRBJ1-2,TRBV5-1,CASSLAPGDYGYTF,TGCGCCAGCAGCTTGGCCCCGGGGGACTATGGCTACACCTTC
.,TRBD1,TRBJ1-5,TRBV6-2/TRBV6-3,CASSGTAILDNQPQHF,TGTGCCAGCAGTGGGACAGCCATCCTAGACAATCAGCCCCAGCATTTT
.,TRBD2,TRBJ2-7,TRBV11-2,CASRGASGGAEEQYF,TGTGCCAGCAGAGGGGCCAGCGGGGGGGCCGAAGAGCAGTACTTC
.,TRBD1,TRBJ2-5,TRBV18,CASSPPGTGIQETQYF,TGTGCCAGCTCACCACCCGGGACAGGGATACAAGAGACCCAGTACTTC
.,TRBD1,TRBJ2-7,TRBV13,CAGGDRGNEQYF,TGTGCTGGGGGGGACAGGGGTAACGAGCAGTACTTC
few,.,TRBJ1-5,TRBV19,CASSIRGLGSGNQPQHF,TGTGCCAGTAGTATTAGGGGTCTGGGGTCGGGCAATCAGCCCCAGCATTTT
.,TRBD1,TRBJ1-2,TRBV30,CAWSIWTGDGYTF,TGTGCCTGGAGCATATGGACAGGGGATGGCTACACCTTC
.,TRBD1,TRBJ1-2,TRBV7-9,CASSPGRGQGNYGYTF,TGTGCCAGCAGCCCAGGCAGGGGACAGGGCAACTATGGCTACACCTTC
.,.,TRBJ1-2,TRBV9,CASSVGHLGGEPHGYTF,TGTGCCAGCAGCGTAGGACACCTCGGCGGGGAACCTCATGGCTACACCTTC
.,TRBD2,TRBJ2-5,TRBV5-8,CASSYGTSGGETQYF,TGTGCCAGCAGCTACGGGACTAGCGGGGGGGAGACCCAGTACTTC
.,TRBD2,TRBJ2-7,TRBV18,CASSPGGSSYEQYF,TGTGCCAGCTCACCCGGGGGGAGCTCCTACGAGCAGTACTTC
.,TRBD2,TRBJ2-1,TRBV29-1,CSVEDVFFGGGYNEQFF,TGCAGCGTTGAAGATGTATTTTTCGGGGGGGGTTACAATGAGCAGTTCTTC